These 15 T cell receptor beta chains were sequenced from one sample in a study of T cell responses to AZD1222 COVID-19 vaccine. Produced via immunoSEQ multiplex PCR; TCRdb's table is partial and in-frame only. The sample holds 150,000 to 200,000 clones, approximately 91% seen once. The sample consisted of peripheral blood, taken on day 0 of AZD1222 vaccination. These receptors all come from an adult in good health.

V is TRBV27 and J is TRBJ1-4; TRBD1 agrees at 7 bases. V dropped 5 bases and J dropped 7; count of bases not matched to a gene: 4. The CDR3 totals 13 residues. The germline CDR1 and CDR2 sequences are MNHEY and SMNVEV (reference sequence). The CDR3 nucleotides read TGTGCCAGCAGTATACAGGGGAGTGAAAAACTGTTTTTT. Its translation is CASSIQGSEKLFF.

This chain's CDR3 is CASSQATGGTEAFF. CDR3 DNA sequence: TGCGCCAGCAGCCAAGCGACAGGGGGCACTGAAGCTTTCTTT. This chain uses TRBV4-1 with TRBJ1-1; 9 bases match TRBD1. Per the germline V gene, CDR1 is MGHRA and CDR2 is YSYEKL. Trimming took 1 base from V and 4 from J; bases not matched to a gene: 1. The CDR3 has 14 amino acids.

This clone has only one observation. The gene calls are TRBV28 and TRBJ1-1, with D uncertain. Trimming left V 3 bases short and J 1 base short, with 9 bases between. Germline V lookup: CDR1 MDHEN, CDR2 SYDVKM. The CDR3 is 14 residues long. This CDR3 reads CASSFPSENTEAFF. As DNA, the CDR3 is TGTGCCAGCAGTTTCCCCTCGGAGAACACTGAAGCTTTCTTT.

This clone was counted once. The same CDR3 also results from other DNA sequences found in this sample. This sequence joins TRBV7-8 and TRBJ1-4; the match to TRBD1 covers 10 bases. V lost 1 base, J lost 7 bases, and 3 bases stayed unmatched. CDR1 and CDR2 (germline): SGHVS, FQNEAQ. The CDR3 spans 15 residues. CDR3: CASSLGGTGVEKLFF. The DNA of the CDR3 is TGTGCCAGCAGCTTAGGCGGGACAGGGGTTGAAAAACTGTTTTTT.

The chain combines TRBV6-5 with TRBJ2-5, with TRBD1 as a possible D gene (5 bases). The CDR3 covers 15 residues. Trimming removed 5 bases from V and 5 bases from J, with 18 bases in between. Germline V CDR1 and CDR2: MNHEY, SVGAGI. This CDR3 reads CASSRPTDPGETQYF. The CDR3 DNA sequence: TGTGCCAGCAGTCGACCGACCGACCCAGGGGAGACCCAGTACTTC.

This chain uses TRBV7-2 with TRBJ1-1; D remains unclear. Germline V lookup: CDR1 SGHTA, CDR2 FQGNSA. CDR3 length equals 14 residues. Deletions cut 5 bases from V and 1 base from J, with 11 bases between. In DNA, the CDR3 is TGTGCCAGCAGCATGACGGCCGGGAACACTGAAGCTTTCTTT. Amino acids: CASSMTAGNTEAFF.

V and J are TRBV6-5 and TRBJ2-2, with D perhaps matching TRBD1 (5 bases). Trimming took off 6 bases at V and 4 bases at J, with 12 bases between the two ends. Germline assignment: CDR1 MNHEY and CDR2 SVGAGI. The CDR3 totals 14 residues. The CDR3 protein is CASSPVQGTGELFF. CDR3 DNA sequence: TGTGCCAGCAGCCCCGTCCAGGGCACCGGGGAGCTGTTTTTT.

The V and J genes are TRBV11-2 and TRBJ2-7, with D possibly TRBD1 on 5 matching bases. CDR3 length equals 15 residues. Germline V CDR1 and CDR2: SGHAT, FQNNGV. V was trimmed by 5 bases and J by 2 bases, leaving 16 bases between them. The CDR3 DNA is TGTGCCAGCAGCCCCTTGGCCCAGGGCCCCTACGAGCAGTACTTC. This gives the protein CASSPLAQGPYEQYF.

The rearrangement uses TRBV11-2 and TRBJ2-5; 7 bases line up with TRBD1. Unmatched junction bases numbered 7, after V lost 5 bases and J lost 1 base. CDR1 and CDR2 (germline): SGHAT, FQNNGV. CDR3 size: 15 residues. CDR3 loop: CASSVTGAFQETQYF. The CDR3 coding sequence is TGTGCCAGCAGCGTCACAGGGGCCTTCCAAGAGACCCAGTACTTC.

The chain is built from TRBV10-3 and TRBJ1-1, with 11 bases that match TRBD1. Unmatched junction bases numbered 12, after V lost 5 bases and J lost 4 bases. The CDR3 is 17 amino acids. Per germline, CDR1 ENHRY and CDR2 SYGVKD. CDR3 residues: CAISNSRTGGAITEAFF. CDR3 coding DNA: TGTGCCATCAGTAACTCCAGGACAGGGGGCGCGATCACTGAAGCTTTCTTT.

The chain couples TRBV25-1 to TRBJ2-2; D gene uncertain. The V end lost 0 bases, the J end lost 7 bases, and 9 bases lay between the germline ends. Germline assignment: CDR1 MGHDK and CDR2 SYGVNS. There are 14 residues in the CDR3. As DNA, the CDR3 is TGTGCCAGCAGTGAATATCGGGTTGGCGGGGAGCTGTTTTTT. This sequence encodes CASSEYRVGGELFF.

The chain combines TRBV27 with TRBJ2-1; 9 nucleotides match TRBD1. The J segment lost 7 bases and the V segment lost 9 bases, leaving 7 bases of the junction unmatched. This CDR3 comprises 13 residues. Germline CDR1 and CDR2: MNHEY and SMNVEV (reference sequence). DNA for the CDR3: TGTGCCAGTACAGGGGGCCGAGTAAATGAGCAGTTCTTC. It specifies CASTGGRVNEQFF.

The J gene is TRBJ2-7, the V gene TRBV7-2; D not resolved. The CDR3 runs to 14 residues. Trimming removed 0 bases from V and 2 bases from J, with 8 bases in between. The germline V gene has CDR1 SGHTA and CDR2 FQGNSA. Here the CDR3 reads CASSLAVPPYEQYF. CDR3 sequence (DNA): TGTGCCAGCAGCTTAGCGGTCCCCCCCTACGAGCAGTACTTC. Combining the CDR3 with reference TRBV7-2 and TRBJ2-7 gives the whole variable domain GAGVSQSPSNKVTEKGKDVELRCDPISGHTALYWYRQSLGQGLEFLIYFQGNSAPDKSGLPSDRFSAERTGGSVSTLTIQRTQQEDSAVYLCASSLAVPPYEQYFGPGTRLTVT.

J is TRBJ2-3 and V is TRBV9; 8 nucleotides line up with TRBD2. V trimming: 0 bases; J trimming: 2 bases; junction bases outside the gene matches: 5. The CDR3 has 16 residues. Germline V gene lookup returns CDR1 SGDLS and CDR2 YYNGEE. CDR3 region: CASSVGVAGNTDTQYF. The CDR3 DNA reads TGTGCCAGCAGCGTAGGGGTAGCGGGGAACACAGATACGCAGTATTTT. Drawing the rest from reference TRBV9 and TRBJ2-3, the complete variable domain is DSGVTQTPKHLITATGQRVTLRCSPRSGDLSVYWYQQSLDQGLQFLIQYYNGEERAKGNILERFSAQQFPDLHSELNLSSLELGDSALYFCASSVGVAGNTDTQYFGPGTRLTVL.

V is TRBV6-5 and J is TRBJ2-7; D gene uncertain. Looked up from germline, CDR1 is MNHEY and CDR2 is SVGAGI. V gave up 2 bases and J gave up 3 bases, with 11 bases separating them. The CDR3 extends over 14 amino acids. As DNA, the CDR3 is TGTGCCAGCAGTTACGCCGGTAGGGTCTACGAGCAGTACTTC. Amino acids: CASSYAGRVYEQYF.